Listed here are 4 T cell receptor beta chains from one sample, sequenced in a study of regulatory T cells in long-lasting Graves disease. Investigators prepared the TCR beta libraries by applying iRepertoire HTBI primers and Arm-PCR of CDR3 regions. Each CDR3 protein gets one entry after TCRdb re-called the multiplex PCR reads with MiXCR. The data show roughly 360,000 distinct CDR3 sequences, with approximately 25% seen just once and approximately 28% held by the top ten. Time point indicated: persistent/refractory GD, antithyroid drugs over 5 years with positive TRAb. The authors made the TCR library using RNA they extracted from PBMCs. Sequencing was performed on peripheral blood mononuclear cells (PBMCs), taken when the disease was refractory, from a patient treated with antithyroid drugs. All receptors derive from a middle-aged woman with Graves disease.

This clonotype came up once. The chain links TRBV3-1 to TRBJ1-3, with D maybe TRBD1 (5 bases). CDR3 length: 14 residues. The V end was cut by 1 base, the J end by 4 bases, with 8 bases between. CDR1 and CDR2 (germline): LGHDT, YNNKEL (reference sequence). The CDR3 spells CASSQGQWGNTIYF. As DNA, the CDR3 is TGTGCCAGCAGCCAAGGACAGTGGGGAAACACCATATATTTT. Full variable domain (rest looked up from reference TRBV3-1 and TRBJ1-3): DTAVSQTPKYLVTQMGNDKSIKCEQNLGHDTMYWYKQDSKKFLKIMFSYNNKELIINETVPNRFSPKSPDKAHLNLHINSLELGDSAVYFCASSQGQWGNTIYFGEGSWLTVV.

This clonotype was recorded a few times. The chain uses TRBV24-1 and TRBJ2-5; D is possibly TRBD2 (5 bases). The germline CDR1 and CDR2 sequences are KGHDR and SFDVKD. The CDR3 is 16 residues long. Trimming took off 0 bases at V and 1 base at J, with 11 bases between the two ends. The CDR3 nucleotides are TGTGCCACCAGTGATTTGGGCCGGGGAACCCAAGAGACCCAGTACTTC. Amino acids: CATSDLGRGTQETQYF.

This clonotype has a count of ten or more. V gene TRBV6-1 combines with J gene TRBJ2-2; D is ambiguous. The CDR3 totals 16 residues. V was trimmed by 0 bases and J by 6 bases, leaving 14 bases between them. CDR1 is MNHNS, CDR2 SASEGT, per germline. CDR3 in amino acids: CASSEAVLNLAGELFF. The CDR3 region has the DNA TGTGCCAGCAGTGAAGCGGTACTTAATTTGGCCGGGGAGCTGTTTTTT.

The table lists this clonotype with many counts. This chain uses TRBV20-1 with TRBJ2-7; 9 nucleotides match TRBD2. V was clipped by 3 bases and J by 0 bases; unmatched bases: 6. This CDR3 contains 15 residues. The germline CDR1 and CDR2 sequences are DFQATT and SNEGSKA (reference sequence). The CDR3 DNA reads as TGCAGTGCTAGCGGGCTAGCGGGACACTCCTACGAGCAGTACTTC. It yields the protein CSASGLAGHSYEQYF.